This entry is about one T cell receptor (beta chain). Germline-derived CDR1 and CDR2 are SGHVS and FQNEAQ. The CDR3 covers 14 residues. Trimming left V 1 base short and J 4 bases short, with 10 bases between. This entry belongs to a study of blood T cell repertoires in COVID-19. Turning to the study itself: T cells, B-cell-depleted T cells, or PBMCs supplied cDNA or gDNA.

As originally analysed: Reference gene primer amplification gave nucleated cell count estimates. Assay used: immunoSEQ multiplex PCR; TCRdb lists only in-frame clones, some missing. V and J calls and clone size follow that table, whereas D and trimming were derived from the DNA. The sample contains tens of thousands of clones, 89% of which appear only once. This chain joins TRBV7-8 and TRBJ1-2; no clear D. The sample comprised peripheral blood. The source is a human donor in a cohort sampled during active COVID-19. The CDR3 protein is CASSLGGIPYGYTF. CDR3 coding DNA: TGTGCCAGCAGCTTAGGAGGCATACCCTATGGCTACACCTTC.